A single sample gave rise to the 8 T cell receptor beta chains below, sequenced in a study of CD8+CD57+ T cells in acquired aplastic anemia. The authors sequenced patients whose flow cytometry had shown CD8+CD57+ cell expansion. CDR3 and TCR beta VDJ profiling relied on genomic DNA as the template. MiXCR, applied by TCRdb to the reads, yields one record per CDR3 protein. In the table there are 300,000 or so distinct CDR3 sequences, around three fifths of which are singletons. Sequencing input: sorted CD4+, CD8+, or CD8+CD57+ T cells (not recorded which) from PBMCs. These receptors all come from a human donor with aplastic anemia.

The gene calls are TRBV5-5 and TRBJ2-3; D is possibly TRBD1 (5 bases). Trimming took 0 bases from V and 0 from J, leaving 8 bases between them. The CDR3 contains 15 residues. CDR1 is SGHKS, CDR2 YYEKEE, per germline (reference sequence). CDR3 in DNA: TGTGCCAGCAGCTTGGGGACAATTAGCACAGATACGCAGTATTTT. As protein: CASSLGTISTDTQYF.

This CDR3 is CSVEELGGRAGETQYF. CDR3 coding DNA: TGCAGCGTTGAGGAACTGGGCGGGAGGGCCGGAGAGACCCAGTACTTC. V gene TRBV29-1 combines with J gene TRBJ2-5; 9 nucleotides align to TRBD2. After removal of 3 bases from V and 4 bases from J, the junction contained 12 bases not matched to a gene. CDR3 length equals 16 residues. Germline V gene data show CDR1 as SQVTM and CDR2 as ANQGSEA. The whole variable domain, filled in from reference TRBV29-1 and TRBJ2-5, reads SAVISQKPSRDICQRGTSLTIQCQVDSQVTMMFWYRQQPGQSLTLIATANQGSEATYESGFVIDKFPISRPNLTFSTLTVSNMSPEDSSIYLCSVEELGGRAGETQYFGPGTRLLVL.

This chain's CDR3 is CAISGGARETQYF. In DNA form, the CDR3 reads TGTGCCATCAGTGGTGGGGCCCGGGAGACCCAGTACTTC. The chain joins TRBV10-3 to TRBJ2-5; TRBD1 is a possible D gene (5 bases). CDR3 size: 13 residues. The V end was cut by 4 bases, the J end by 5 bases, with 11 bases between. The V gene's germline CDR1 is ENHRY and CDR2 SYGVKD.

This rearrangement joins TRBV29-1 to TRBJ1-1; D gene uncertain. The V gene's germline CDR1 is SQVTM and CDR2 ANQGSEA. Trimming shortened V by 4 bases and J by 4 bases, and 10 bases separated the two germline ends. CDR3 length: 12 residues. The chain's CDR3 is CSVGFRGTEAFF. The CDR3 DNA follows: TGCAGCGTTGGGTTTCGGGGCACTGAAGCTTTCTTT.

This clonotype was found many times. The junction departs from germline at one end; a sequencing error may be responsible. The chain combines TRBV19 with TRBJ2-1; TRBD1 aligns across 12 bases. CDR1 is LNHDA, CDR2 SQIVND, per germline (reference sequence). CDR3 length: 17 residues. The CDR3 reads CASSAPGQGASYNERFF. The CDR3 nucleotides read TGTGCCAGTAGTGCTCCGGGACAGGGGGCCTCCTACAATGAGCGGTTCTTC. Complete variable domain (other parts from reference TRBV19 and TRBJ2-1): DGGITQSPKYLFRKEGQNVTLSCEQNLNHDAMYWYRQDPGQGLRLIYYSQIVNDFQKGDIAEGYSVSREKKESFPLTVTSAQKNPTAFYLCASSAPGQGASYNERFFGPGTRLTVL.

The rearrangement joins TRBV24-1 to TRBJ2-5, with 7 bases identical to TRBD1. From germline, CDR1 is KGHDR and CDR2 SFDVKD. J gave up 5 bases and V 1 base, and 6 bases lay outside the gene matches. The CDR3 spans 15 residues. CDR3 sequence: CATSDLSGGEETQYF. The CDR3 region has the DNA TGTGCCACCAGTGATTTATCAGGGGGAGAGGAGACCCAGTACTTC.

The gene calls are TRBV19 and TRBJ2-5, with D possibly TRBD2 on 6 matching bases. V was trimmed by 11 bases and J by 9 bases, leaving 10 bases between them. There are 9 residues in the CDR3. Per germline, CDR1 LNHDA and CDR2 SQIVND (reference sequence). CDR3 bases: TGTGCCTCCTCGGGGGCCCAGTACTTC. It is translated as CASSGAQYF. Full variable domain (missing parts from reference TRBV19 and TRBJ2-5): DGGITQSPKYLFRKEGQNVTLSCEQNLNHDAMYWYRQDPGQGLRLIYYSQIVNDFQKGDIAEGYSVSREKKESFPLTVTSAQKNPTAFYLCASSGAQYFGPGTRLLVL.

The V and J genes are TRBV15 and TRBJ1-5; D gene uncertain. Per germline, CDR1 LNHNV and CDR2 YYDKDF (reference sequence). The CDR3 consists of 15 residues. V was pared by 4 bases and J by 2 bases, with 12 bases between. CDR3 protein: CATSKKGMGNQPQHF. In DNA, the CDR3 is TGTGCCACCAGCAAAAAGGGTATGGGCAATCAGCCCCAGCATTTT.